This T cell receptor beta chain derives from a study of blood T cell repertoires in COVID-19. Looking at the study overall: Sites across the United States, Italy and Spain contributed samples from acute and convalescent COVID-19. PBMCs, B-cell-depleted T cells, or T cells were the source of the cDNA or gDNA that made up the material.

Per the original data handling: Reference gene primer amplification gave nucleated cell count estimates. Assay used: immunoSEQ multiplex PCR; TCRdb lists only in-frame clones, some missing. Clone size and the V and J calls come from that table; the DNA yielded D and trimming. Here the sample spans 250,000 or so clones, about 87% being singletons. The sequence derives from a woman aged 70-85 years with active or convalescent COVID-19. The sample consisted of peripheral blood.

CDR3 DNA: TGTGCCAGCAGTTGGCAGGGAAGCACTGAAGCTTTCTTT. This encodes CASSWQGSTEAFF. The rearrangement joins TRBV6-2 or TRBV6-3 to TRBJ1-1, with D possibly matching TRBD1 (5 bases). The CDR3 is made up of 13 amino acids. V dropped 4 bases and J dropped 4 bases, with 10 bases sitting between them. CDR1 and CDR2 from the germline V gene are MNHEY and SVGEGT.